This T cell receptor beta chain was sequenced during a study of blood T cell repertoires in COVID-19. Looking at the study overall: Acute and convalescent COVID-19 specimens originated in the United States, Italy and Spain. Nucleic acid was either cDNA or gDNA, and it came from T cells, B-cell-depleted T cells, or PBMCs.

Methods used by the authors: It was from reference gene primer amplification that nucleated cell counts were estimated. Repertoires were generated with immunoSEQ multiplex PCR, while TCRdb's copy carries only in-frame clones and drops some. V, J and clone size were drawn from that table, and D and trimming were deduced from the DNA. This sample has about 310,000 clones, with approximately 89% found just once. This CDR3 is 15 amino acids long. The V gene's germline CDR1 is GTSNPN and CDR2 SVGIG (reference sequence). Trimming cost V 4 bases and J 2 bases; bases outside gene matches: 7. The sequence came from a woman aged 50 to 60 who had recovered from COVID-19. The sample taken for sequencing was peripheral blood. The chain employs TRBV30 and TRBJ2-3; TRBD2 agrees at 9 bases. CDR3 in amino acids: CAWTTGLAYTDTQYF. The CDR3 DNA is TGTGCCTGGACGACCGGACTAGCGTACACAGATACGCAGTATTTT. Using reference TRBV30 and TRBJ2-3 for the parts outside the CDR3, the full variable domain is SQTIHQWPATLVQPVGSPLSLECTVEGTSNPNLYWYRQAAGRGLQLLFYSVGIGQISSEVPQNLSASRPQDRQFILSSKKLLLSDSGFYLCAWTTGLAYTDTQYFGPGTRLTVL.